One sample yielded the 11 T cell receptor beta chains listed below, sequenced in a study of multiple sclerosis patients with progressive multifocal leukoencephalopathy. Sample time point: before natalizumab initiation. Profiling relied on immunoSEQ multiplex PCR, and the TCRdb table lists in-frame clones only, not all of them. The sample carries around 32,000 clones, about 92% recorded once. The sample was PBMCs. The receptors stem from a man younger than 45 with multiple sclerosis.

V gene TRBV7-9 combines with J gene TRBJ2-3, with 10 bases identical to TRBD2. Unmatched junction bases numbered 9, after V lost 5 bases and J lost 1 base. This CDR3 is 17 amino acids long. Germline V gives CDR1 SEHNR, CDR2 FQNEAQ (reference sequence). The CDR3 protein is CASSPQGGLAGTDTQYF. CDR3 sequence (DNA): TGTGCCAGCAGCCCCCAGGGTGGACTAGCGGGCACAGATACGCAGTATTTT.

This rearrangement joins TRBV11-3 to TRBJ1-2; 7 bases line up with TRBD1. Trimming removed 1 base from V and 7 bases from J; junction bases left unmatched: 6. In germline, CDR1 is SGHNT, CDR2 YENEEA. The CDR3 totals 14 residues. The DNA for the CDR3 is TGTGCCAGCAGCTTAGTCCACAGGGGCGGTGGCTACACCTTC. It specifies CASSLVHRGGGYTF.

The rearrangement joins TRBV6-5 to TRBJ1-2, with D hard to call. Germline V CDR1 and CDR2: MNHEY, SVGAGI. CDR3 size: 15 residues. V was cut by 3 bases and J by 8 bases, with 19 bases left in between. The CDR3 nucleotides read TGTGCCAGCAGTTATCTCGGGTCCCACTTAGGGGGCTACACCTTC. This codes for CASSYLGSHLGGYTF.

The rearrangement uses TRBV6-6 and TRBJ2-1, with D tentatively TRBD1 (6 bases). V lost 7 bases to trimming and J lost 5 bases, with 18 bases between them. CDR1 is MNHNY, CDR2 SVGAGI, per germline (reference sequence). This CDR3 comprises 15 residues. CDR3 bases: TGTGCCAGCATCAGGGGCGATCGATGGGACAATGAGCAGTTCTTC. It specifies CASIRGDRWDNEQFF.

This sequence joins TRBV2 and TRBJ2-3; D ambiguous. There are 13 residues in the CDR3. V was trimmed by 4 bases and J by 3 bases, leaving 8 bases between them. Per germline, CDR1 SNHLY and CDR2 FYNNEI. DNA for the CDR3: TGTGCCAGCAGTGTGTCAACTACAGATACGCAGTATTTT. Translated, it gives CASSVSTTDTQYF.

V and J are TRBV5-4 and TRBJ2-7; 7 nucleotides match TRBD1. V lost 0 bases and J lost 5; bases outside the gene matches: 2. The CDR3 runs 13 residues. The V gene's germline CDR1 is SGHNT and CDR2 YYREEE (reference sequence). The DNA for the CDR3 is TGTGCCAGCAGCTTGGCGCAGGGGGACGAGCAGTACGTC. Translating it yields CASSLAQGDEQYV.

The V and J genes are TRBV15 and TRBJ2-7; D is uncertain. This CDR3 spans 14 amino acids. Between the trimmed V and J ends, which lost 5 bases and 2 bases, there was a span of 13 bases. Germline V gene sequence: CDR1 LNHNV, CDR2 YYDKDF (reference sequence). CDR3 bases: TGTGCCACCAGCCCTCGCCGCGGACCCTACGAGCAGTACGTC. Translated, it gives CATSPRRGPYEQYV.

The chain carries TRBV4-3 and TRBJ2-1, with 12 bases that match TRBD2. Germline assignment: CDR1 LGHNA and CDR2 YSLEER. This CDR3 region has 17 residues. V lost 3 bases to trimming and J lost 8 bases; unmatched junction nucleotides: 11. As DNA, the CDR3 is TGCGCCAGCAGCCATTTTTTCGCGGGACTAGCGGGTGATGAGCAGTTCTTC. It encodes CASSHFFAGLAGDEQFF.

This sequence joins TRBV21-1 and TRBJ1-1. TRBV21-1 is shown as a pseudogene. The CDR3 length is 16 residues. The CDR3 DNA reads TGTGCCAGCAGCACCGGGACGGGGTATATGAACACTGAAGCTTTCTTT. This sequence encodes CASSTGTGYMNTEAFF.

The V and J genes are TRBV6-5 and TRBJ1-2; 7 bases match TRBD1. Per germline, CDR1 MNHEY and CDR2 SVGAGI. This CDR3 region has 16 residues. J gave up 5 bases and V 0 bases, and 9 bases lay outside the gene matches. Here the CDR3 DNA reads TGTGCCAGCAGTTACTCGATTGACAGGGTCATTTATGGCTACACCTTC. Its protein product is CASSYSIDRVIYGYTF.

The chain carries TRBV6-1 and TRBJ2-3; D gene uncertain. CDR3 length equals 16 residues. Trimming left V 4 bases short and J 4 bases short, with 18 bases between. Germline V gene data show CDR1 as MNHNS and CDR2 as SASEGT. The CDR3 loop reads CASSAKAEPRADTQYF. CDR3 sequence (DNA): TGTGCCAGCAGTGCGAAGGCCGAACCTCGGGCAGATACGCAGTATTTT.